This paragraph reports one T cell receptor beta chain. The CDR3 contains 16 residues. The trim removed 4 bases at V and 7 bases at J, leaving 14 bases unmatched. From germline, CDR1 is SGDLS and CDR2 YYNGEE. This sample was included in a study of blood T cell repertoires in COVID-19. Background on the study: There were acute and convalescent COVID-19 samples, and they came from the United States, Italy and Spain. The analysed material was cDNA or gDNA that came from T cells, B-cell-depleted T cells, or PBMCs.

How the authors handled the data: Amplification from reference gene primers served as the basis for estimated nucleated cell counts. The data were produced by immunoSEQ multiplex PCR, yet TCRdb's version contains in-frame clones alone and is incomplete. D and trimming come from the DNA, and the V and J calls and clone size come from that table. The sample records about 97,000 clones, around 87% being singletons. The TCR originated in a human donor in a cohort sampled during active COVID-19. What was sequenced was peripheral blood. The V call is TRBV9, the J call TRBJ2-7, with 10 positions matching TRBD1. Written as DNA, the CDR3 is TGTGCCAGCAGCCCCCGCCCGGGGACAGGGGATCGAGAGCAGTACTTC. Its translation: CASSPRPGTGDREQYF.